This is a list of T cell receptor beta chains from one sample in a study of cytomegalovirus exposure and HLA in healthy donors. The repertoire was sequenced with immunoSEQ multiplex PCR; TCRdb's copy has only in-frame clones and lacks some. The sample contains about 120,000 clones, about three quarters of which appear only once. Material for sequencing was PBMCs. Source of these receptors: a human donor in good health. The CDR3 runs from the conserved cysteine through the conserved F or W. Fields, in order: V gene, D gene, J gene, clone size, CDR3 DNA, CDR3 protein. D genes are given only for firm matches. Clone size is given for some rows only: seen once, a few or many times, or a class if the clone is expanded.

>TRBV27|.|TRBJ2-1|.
TGTGCCAGCTCGTCCGGATGGTCAGGATTGAATGAGCAGTTCTTC
CASSSGWSGLNEQFF
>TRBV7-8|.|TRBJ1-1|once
TGTGCCAGCAGCTTGGGACTGACGAACACTGAAGCTTTCTTT
CASSLGLTNTEAFF
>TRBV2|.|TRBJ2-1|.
TGTGCCAGCAGTGAAGTCCGGGGAAGCTCCTACAATGAGCAGTTCTTC
CASSEVRGSSYNEQFF
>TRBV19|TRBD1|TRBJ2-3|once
TGTGCCAGTAGTATCAGGGGGCGCTCAGATACGCAGTATTTT
CASSIRGRSDTQYF
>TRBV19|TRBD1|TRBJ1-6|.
TGTGCCAGTAGTAGCGACAGGGGGCATGGTTCACCCCTCCACTTT
CASSSDRGHGSPLHF
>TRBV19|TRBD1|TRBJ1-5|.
TGTGCCAGTATTGGGACAGGGCATCAGCCCCAGCATTTT
CASIGTGHQPQHF
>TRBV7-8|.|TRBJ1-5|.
TGTGCCAGCAGCGTCTCGGCGGGGCGCAATCAGCCCCAGCATTTT
CASSVSAGRNQPQHF
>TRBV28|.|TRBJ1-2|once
TGTGCCAGCAGGGTGGGGGGGGCCAACTATGGCTACACCTTC
CASRVGGANYGYTF
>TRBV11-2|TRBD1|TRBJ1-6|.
TGTGCCAGCAGCTTAGTTCAGGGGGCGAGTTCACCCCTCCACTTT
CASSLVQGASSPLHF
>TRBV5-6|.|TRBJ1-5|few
TGTGCCAGCAGCTTGGGACAGGACCTCGCTAAGCCCCAGCATTTT
CASSLGQDLAKPQHF
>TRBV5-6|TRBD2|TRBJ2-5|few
TGTGCCAGCAGTACGGGACTAACCCAAGAGACCCAGTACTTC
CASSTGLTQETQYF
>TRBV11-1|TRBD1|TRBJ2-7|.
TGTGCCAGCAGCCCCACCCCGGGACAGGGACCGTACGAGCAGTACTTC
CASSPTPGQGPYEQYF
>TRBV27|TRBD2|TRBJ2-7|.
TGTGCCAGCAGTCATAGCGGGGGGACCTACGAGCAGTACTTC
CASSHSGGTYEQYF
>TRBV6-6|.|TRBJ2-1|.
TGTGCCAGCAGGTACTTAGCGGAAGTTTTGGCCAATGAGCAGTTCTTC
CASRYLAEVLANEQFF
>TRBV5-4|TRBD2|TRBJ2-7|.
TGTGCCAGCAGAAAACAAGGACTAGCGGCTTCCTACGAGCAGTACTTC
CASRKQGLAASYEQYF
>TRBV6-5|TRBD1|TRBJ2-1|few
TGTGCCAGCAGTGGCGGACAGGGGGCCTACAATGAGCAGTTCTTC
CASSGGQGAYNEQFF
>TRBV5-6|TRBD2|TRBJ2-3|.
TGTGCCAGCAGCTCCTTAGCGGGGGCGCAGTATTTT
CASSSLAGAQYF
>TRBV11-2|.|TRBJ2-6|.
TGTGCCAGCAGCTTAGCAGGTCTTTCTGGGGCCAACGTCCTGACTTTC
CASSLAGLSGANVLTF
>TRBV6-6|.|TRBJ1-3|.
TGTGCCAGCAGTCCCGGAGGGTTTGGAAACACCATATATTTT
CASSPGGFGNTIYF
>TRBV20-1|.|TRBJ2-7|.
TGCAGTGCTAGATCAGGGGTCGAGCAGTACTTC
CSARSGVEQYF
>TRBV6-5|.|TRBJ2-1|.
TGTGCCAGCAGTTACGGACTGTTTCTTAATGAGCAGTTCTTC
CASSYGLFLNEQFF
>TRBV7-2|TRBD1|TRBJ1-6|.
TGTGCCAGCAGCTCCGCGGGACAGGGAGATAATTCACCCCTCCACTTT
CASSSAGQGDNSPLHF
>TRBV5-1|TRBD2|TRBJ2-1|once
TGCGCCAGCAGCTCGACGGGACTAGTGTATTCAGTGCAGTTCTTC
CASSSTGLVYSVQFF
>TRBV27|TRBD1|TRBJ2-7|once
TGTGCCAGCAGTTTAAACCGCCGGGACAGTACCACCTACGAGCAGTACTTC
CASSLNRRDSTTYEQYF
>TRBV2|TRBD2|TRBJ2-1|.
TGTGCCAGCAGCCGGGTGTGGCGGGGGGGCCGGGGTGAGCAGTTCTTC
CASSRVWRGGRGEQFF
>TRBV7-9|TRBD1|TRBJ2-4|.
TGTGCCAGCAGCCGAATACAGGGGACCAAAAACATTCAGTACTTC
CASSRIQGTKNIQYF
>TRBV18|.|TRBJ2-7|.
TGTGCCAGCTCACCGTACGAGGAGTACGAGCAGTACTTC
CASSPYEEYEQYF
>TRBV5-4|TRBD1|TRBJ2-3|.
TGTGCCAGCAGCTCCGACAGGGGGCGGTATACGCAGTATTTT
CASSSDRGRYTQYF
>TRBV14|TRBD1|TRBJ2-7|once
TGTGCCAGCAGCCTATCAGGGGGCGCGGTCTACGAGCAGTACTTC
CASSLSGGAVYEQYF
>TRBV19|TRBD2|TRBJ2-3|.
TGTGCCAGTAGTATGTGGGGGGGGTCGACAGATACGCAGTATTTT
CASSMWGGSTDTQYF
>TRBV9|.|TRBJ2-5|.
TGTGCCAGCAGCGTTCGCGGTGAGACCCAGTACTTC
CASSVRGETQYF
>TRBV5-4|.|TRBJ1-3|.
TGTGCCAGCAGCAAGACAGGTGCTGGAAACACCATATATTTT
CASSKTGAGNTIYF
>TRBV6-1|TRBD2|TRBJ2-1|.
TGTGCCAGCCGACTAGCGGGGGCGGGCAATGAGCAGTTCTTC
CASRLAGAGNEQFF
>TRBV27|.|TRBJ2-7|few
TGTGCCAGCAGGCAAACCTACCAGGGCCCGAGGCAGTACTTC
CASRQTYQGPRQYF
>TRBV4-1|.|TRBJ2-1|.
TGCGCCAGCAGCCAAGCAGGCGGGCCCCCGTTACTGACGCAGTTCTTC
CASSQAGGPPLLTQFF
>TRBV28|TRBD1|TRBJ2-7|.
TGTGCCACCACAAACAGGGGTCCCAGCTCCTACGAGCAGTACTTC
CATTNRGPSSYEQYF
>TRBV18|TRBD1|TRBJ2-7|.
TGTGCCAGCTCGCCCGGGACAGGGTACGAGCAGTACTTC
CASSPGTGYEQYF
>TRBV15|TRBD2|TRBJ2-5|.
TGTGCCACCAGTGGCGGGGGGGCAGGGGAGACCCAGTACTTC
CATSGGGAGETQYF
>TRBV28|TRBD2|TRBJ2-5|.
TGTGCCAGCAGCCCCGTCCCCCCGGGGGGGCCGAATCCCCAGTACTTC
CASSPVPPGGPNPQYF
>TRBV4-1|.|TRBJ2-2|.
TGCGCCAGCAGCCAAAACCCGGGGGTGAACACCGGGGAGCTGTTTTTT
CASSQNPGVNTGELFF
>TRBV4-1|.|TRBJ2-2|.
TGCGCCAGCAGCGTACCGGGCGGGGAGCTGTTTTTT
CASSVPGGELFF
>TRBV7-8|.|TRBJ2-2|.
TGTGCCAGCAGCTTAGTACAGTCGAACACCGGGGAGCTGTTTTTT
CASSLVQSNTGELFF
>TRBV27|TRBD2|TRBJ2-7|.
TGTGCCAGCAGACCGGGACTAGCGGGGGGATACTCCTACGAGCAGTACTTC
CASRPGLAGGYSYEQYF
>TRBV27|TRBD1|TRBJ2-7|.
TGTGCCAGCAGTTTCCTTCAATTAGGGGGCATCTTGAGAGAGCAGTACTTC
CASSFLQLGGILREQYF
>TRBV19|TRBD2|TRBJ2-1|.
TGTGCCACTTCCTTCTCGGGAGGAGGGAACAATGAGCAGTTCTTC
CATSFSGGGNNEQFF
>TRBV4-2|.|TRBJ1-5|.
TGTGCCAGCAGCCAAGAGCAGAACCCTCAGCCCCAGCATTTT
CASSQEQNPQPQHF
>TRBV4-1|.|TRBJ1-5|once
TGCGCCAGCAGCAGACATAGCAATCAGCCCCAGCATTTT
CASSRHSNQPQHF
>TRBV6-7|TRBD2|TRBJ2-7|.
TGTGCCAACCTATCGGGCGGGGGGCGGCGGAACGAGCAGTACTTC
CANLSGGGRRNEQYF
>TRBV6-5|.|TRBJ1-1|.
TGTGCCAGCAGTTACCCACCAGGCTCGGGGACTGAAGCTTTCTTT
CASSYPPGSGTEAFF
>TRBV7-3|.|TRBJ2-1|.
TGTGCCAGCAGCCCATGGGTAGGGGCTAAGATCAATGAGCAGTTCTTC
CASSPWVGAKINEQFF
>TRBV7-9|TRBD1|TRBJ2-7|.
TGTGCCAGCGGTTCTATGACAGGGCTAAACGAGCAGTACTTC
CASGSMTGLNEQYF
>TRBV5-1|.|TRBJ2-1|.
TGCGCCAGCAGCTTGGGGCAGGAAGTGGATGAGCAGTTCTTC
CASSLGQEVDEQFF
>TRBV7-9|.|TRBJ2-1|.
TGTGCCAGCAGCTCAATTGAGCAGTTCTTC
CASSSIEQFF
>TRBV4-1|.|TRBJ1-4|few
TGCGCCAGCAGCCAAGACAGGGAAGGGTCTAGAAAACTGTTTTTT
CASSQDREGSRKLFF
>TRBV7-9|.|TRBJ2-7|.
TGTGCCAGCAGCCACTCCGCGGACATCGAAACCTACGAGCAGTACTTC
CASSHSADIETYEQYF
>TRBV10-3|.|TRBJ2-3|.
TGTGCCATCAGTGTCAGGGGGGTCAGTGCTGGAGATACGCAGTATTTT
CAISVRGVSAGDTQYF
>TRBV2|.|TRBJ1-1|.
TGTGCCAGCAGTGTGTGGCAGGAAGCTTTCTTT
CASSVWQEAFF
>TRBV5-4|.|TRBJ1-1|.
TGTGCCAGCAGAATACAGGGAAACACTGAAGCTTTCTTT
CASRIQGNTEAFF
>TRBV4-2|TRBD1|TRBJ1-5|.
TGTGCCAGCAAGAGGGACAGGGGGAATCAGCCCCAGCATTTT
CASKRDRGNQPQHF